What follows describes a single T cell receptor (beta chain). No antigen is known for it. Looked up from germline, CDR1 is SQVTM and CDR2 is ANQGSEA. CDR3 length: 13 amino acids. Trimming took 6 bases from V and 4 from J; bases not matched to a gene: 7. The sample's treatment: about 20 received Ad26.COV2.S at low or high dose, single or two shots; several received placebo; per-sample allocation not given. Specimen acquisition occurred on day 63 following the initial vaccine or placebo injection. The data belong to a study of Ad26.COV2.S vaccination and SARS-CoV-2 variants. Study at large: Administration of Ad26.COV2.S was intramuscular, either once or twice 56 days apart.

Here immunoSEQ multiplex PCR was the method, and the copy in TCRdb shows in-frame clones only, minus some. The sample holds a few hundred thousand clones; more than 75% are singletons and the top ten take about 3.5%. Study results and limitations: It was vaccine recipients, not placebo recipients, who had the higher spike-specific TCR breadth. Post-vaccination breadth of spike-specific CD8+ and CD4+ T cell responses was reportedly substantial.

Material: peripheral blood, obtained in a trial of Ad26.COV2.S vaccine versus placebo. V gene TRBV29-1 combines with J gene TRBJ2-5; 8 nucleotides align to TRBD1. This receptor was obtained from a person aged 18-60 years who received the Ad26.COV2.S COVID-19 vaccine or a placebo. The CDR3: CSVSTGEGETQYF. The CDR3 nucleotides are TGCAGCGTATCGACAGGGGAAGGAGAGACCCAGTACTTC.